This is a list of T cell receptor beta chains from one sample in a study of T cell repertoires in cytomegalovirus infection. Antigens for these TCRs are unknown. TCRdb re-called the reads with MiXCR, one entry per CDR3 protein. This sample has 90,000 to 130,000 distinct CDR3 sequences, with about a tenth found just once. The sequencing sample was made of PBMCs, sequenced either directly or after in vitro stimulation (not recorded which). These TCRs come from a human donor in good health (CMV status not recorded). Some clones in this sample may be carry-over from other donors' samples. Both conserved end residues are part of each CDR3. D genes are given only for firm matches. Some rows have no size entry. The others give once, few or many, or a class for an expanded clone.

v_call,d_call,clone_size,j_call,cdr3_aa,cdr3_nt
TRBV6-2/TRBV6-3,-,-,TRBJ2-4,CASCKPAGAKNIQYF,TGTGCCAGCTGCAAACCCGCGGGGGCCAAAAACATTCAGTACTTC
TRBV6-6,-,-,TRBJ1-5,CASSSSGSGGGQPQHF,TGTGCCAGCAGTTCGTCCGGCTCGGGCGGAGGTCAGCCCCAGCATTTT
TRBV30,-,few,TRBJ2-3,CAWSVLDTQYF,TGTGCCTGGAGTGTACTCGATACGCAGTATTTT
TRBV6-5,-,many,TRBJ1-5,CASSYPPAASNQPQHF,TGTGCCAGCAGTTACCCTCCAGCGGCTAGCAATCAGCCCCAGCATTTT
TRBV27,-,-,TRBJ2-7,CASSRFAGSSSYEQYF,TGTGCCAGCAGCAGGTTTGCAGGGAGTTCGTCCTACGAGCAGTACTTC
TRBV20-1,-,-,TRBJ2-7,CSAGGGLSYEQYF,TGCAGTGCTGGGGGGGGGCTCTCCTACGAGCAGTACTTC
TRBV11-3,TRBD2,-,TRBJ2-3,CASSSAGRPSTDTQYF,TGTGCCAGCAGTTCAGCGGGGAGACCTAGCACAGATACGCAGTATTTT
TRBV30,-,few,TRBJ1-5,CAWGRNLQPQHF,TGTGCCTGGGGACGGAACCTGCAGCCCCAGCATTTT
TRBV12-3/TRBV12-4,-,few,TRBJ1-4,CASSYLAAREKLFF,TGTGCCAGCAGTTATCTGGCAGCGAGAGAAAAACTGTTTTTT
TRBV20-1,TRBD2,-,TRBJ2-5,CSVFPPSGDQETQYF,TGCAGTGTTTTCCCCCCTAGCGGGGACCAAGAGACCCAGTACTTC
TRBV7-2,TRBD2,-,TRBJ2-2,CASSSASGTNTGELFF,TGTGCCAGCAGCTCCGCTAGCGGGACCAACACCGGGGAGCTGTTTTTT
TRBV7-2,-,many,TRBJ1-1,CASSLYGGGTEAFF,TGTGCCAGCAGCTTATACGGGGGCGGCACTGAAGCTTTCTTT
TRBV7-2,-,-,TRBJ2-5,CASSLPKETQYF,TGTGCCAGCAGTTTACCTAAAGAGACCCAGTACTTC
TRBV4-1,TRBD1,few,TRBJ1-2,CASSQEDDTAGGYYGYTF,TGCGCCAGCAGCCAAGAAGATGATACGGCAGGGGGATACTATGGCTACACCTTC
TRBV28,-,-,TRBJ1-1,CASSSTGPLNTEAFF,TGTGCCAGCAGTTCAACCGGGCCCTTGAACACTGAAGCTTTCTTT
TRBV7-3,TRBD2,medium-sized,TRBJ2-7,CASSYTGTSSEQYF,TGTGCCAGCAGTTACACCGGGACTAGCTCCGAGCAGTACTTC
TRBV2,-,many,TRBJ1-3,CASSASGNTIYF,TGTGCCAGCAGTGCGTCTGGAAACACCATATATTTT
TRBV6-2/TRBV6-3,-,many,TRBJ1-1,CASSYALAMNTEAFF,TGTGCCAGCAGTTACGCCTTGGCTATGAACACTGAAGCTTTCTTT
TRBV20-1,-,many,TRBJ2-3,CSAEGFLGAPDTQYF,TGCAGTGCAGAGGGGTTTTTGGGGGCCCCAGATACGCAGTATTTT
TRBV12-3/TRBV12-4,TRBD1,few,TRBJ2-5,CASSSGTGGFQETQYF,TGTGCCAGCAGCTCCGGGACAGGGGGCTTTCAAGAGACCCAGTACTTC
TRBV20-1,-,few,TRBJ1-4,CSASQQEGANEKLFF,TGCAGTGCTAGCCAGCAGGAGGGCGCTAATGAAAAACTGTTTTTT
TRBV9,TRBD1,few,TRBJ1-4,CASSGRQGGEKLFF,TGTGCCAGCAGCGGAAGACAGGGGGGTGAAAAACTGTTTTTT
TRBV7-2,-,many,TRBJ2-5,CASSLAGGETQYF,TGTGCCAGCAGCTTAGCAGGGGGAGAGACCCAGTACTTC
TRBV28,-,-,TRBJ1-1,CASRARWTEAFF,TGTGCCAGCAGGGCGAGATGGACTGAAGCTTTCTTT
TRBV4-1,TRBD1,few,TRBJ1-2,CASSQVNRGHGYTF,TGCGCCAGCAGCCAAGTTAACAGGGGACATGGCTACACCTTC